The sequence of this TCR beta chain was determined in a study of radiation and T cells in renal cell carcinoma. Profiled with immunoSEQ multiplex PCR; TCRdb holds only in-frame clones, not every one. The sample lists 10,000 to 12,000 clones; 50% to 65% were seen once. General study findings and limits: Only small tumor regions of around 1.1 g were sampled. Compared with controls, irradiated tumors had more, larger dominant CDR3 motifs.

This clone was seen only a few times. The antigen is unknown. Specified treatment: treatment-naive control, cytoreductive nephrectomy. Treatment-naive patients without radiation supplied the control tumors at nephrectomy. This CDR3 spans 20 amino acids. V shed 5 bases, J shed 4 bases, and the junction held 15 bases outside the gene matches. In germline, CDR1 is MDHEN, CDR2 SYDVKM. The chain links TRBV28 to TRBJ2-3; 16 nucleotides line up with TRBD2. The sequence was obtained from a man aged 35 to 55 with renal cell carcinoma. The sequenced sample was tumor tissue, obtained from a patient whose treatment was nephrectomy without radiotherapy. The CDR3, as DNA: TGTGCCAGCAGTAAACGTCGGGGACTAGCGGGAGGGAGAGGCTCAGATACGCAGTATTTT. Its protein is CASSKRRGLAGGRGSDTQYF.